This TCR beta chain emerged from a study of CD8 T cells in Susac syndrome (dated by TCRdb to between 2018 and 2021). Turning to the overall study: Among the sequenced Susac syndrome patients, 5 or 6 had clinically active disease and roughly 8 were in clinical remission. At the time of blood withdrawal, Susac syndrome patients were either therapy-naive, taking corticosteroids (with some also receiving IVIg), or on IVIg alone. Repertoire sequencing was used to test whether CD8+ T cell activation and differentiation in Susac syndrome was antigen driven.

High-throughput TCR beta sequencing profiled peripheral blood CD8+ and CD4+ T cells from healthy donors, Susac syndrome patients and multiple sclerosis patients. The Susac syndrome patients fulfilled recently defined diagnostic criteria for either definite or probable disease. Bulk CD8+ and CD4+ T cells were purified by magnetic negative isolation, whereas CD8+ TEMRA cells were enriched by FACS. Blood was collected in EDTA tubes and processed within 24 hours, with PBMCs isolated through density gradient centrifugation. PBMCs intended for TCR sequencing were frozen in liquid nitrogen and were later thawed in a 37 degrees C water bath. A purity of at least 90% was achieved for sorted or isolated CD4+, CD8+ and CD8+ TEMRA cells. Remarks on this clonotype: Which antigen it targets is not known. Base qualities were left out, and no much larger clone turns up one base away.

The full study reports these points: In the CD4+ T cell repertoire of Susac syndrome patients, clonal expansion was not detected. The number of individuals in the TCR sequencing and HLA analysis was acknowledged as relatively small.

RNA was extracted with the RNeasy kit and roughly 0.45 to 1 ug was reverse transcribed using random hexamers. The immunoSEQ multiplex PCR assay, covering 54 Vbeta and 13 Jbeta segments, was used to amplify TCR beta CDR3 regions. Bias from PCR amplification was corrected by using a synthetic template baseline for primer optimization and for computational correction. The authors' pipeline ran thus. Only productive sequences were kept, with reads annotated to V, D and J genes according to IMGT and analyzed in immunoSEQ Analyzer. Clonality was calculated as one minus the Shannon entropy normalized by log2 of the number of productive unique sequences. Public and private clones were assessed among the 100 most prevalent clones of each patient and control. Clones were defined as Susac-specific if absent from the healthy and MS cohorts, from 1052 published viral clones and from other ImmuneACCESS disease sequences. TCRdb's own reprocessing of the public reads used fastp at Q25 and MiXCR and kept productive beta chains. Rows merge per CDR3 protein into single entries with the most common DNA and genes. The V and J calls and clone size are TCRdb's, not the authors'. A total of approximately 180,000 distinct CDR3 sequences appear in this sample, 91% of them only once. Approximately 0.09% of the sample lies in the top ten.

From its cysteine to its phenylalanine, the CDR3 spans 14 amino acids. The DNA shown is the 42-base CDR3, in frame from base 1. CDR1 and CDR2 are drawn from the germline V gene (reference sequence): LNHDA, SQIVND. Between the V and J ends, shortened by 7 bases and 1 base respectively, the junction contains 13 bases. This clonotype originated in a human donor with Susac syndrome. Sequences were obtained from CD4+ T cells from PBMCs. This receptor chain uses TRBV19 and TRBJ1-2; TRBD1 might be the D gene, on 6 matching bases. The CDR3 region has the sequence CASKGQQNNYGYTF. The sequenced DNA: TGTGCCAGTAAGGGACAACAAAATAACTATGGCTACACCTTC.